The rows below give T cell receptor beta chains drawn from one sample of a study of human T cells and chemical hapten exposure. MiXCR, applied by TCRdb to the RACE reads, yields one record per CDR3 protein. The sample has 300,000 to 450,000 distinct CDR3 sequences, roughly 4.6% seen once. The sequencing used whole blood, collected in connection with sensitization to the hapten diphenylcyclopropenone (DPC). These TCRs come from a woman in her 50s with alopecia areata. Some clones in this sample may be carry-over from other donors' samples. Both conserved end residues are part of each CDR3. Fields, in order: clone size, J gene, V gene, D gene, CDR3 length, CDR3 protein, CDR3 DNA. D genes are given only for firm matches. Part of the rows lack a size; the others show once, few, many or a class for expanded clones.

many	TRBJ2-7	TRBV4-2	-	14	CASSQMGGPYEQYF	TGTGCCAGCAGCCAGATGGGGGGACCGTACGAGCAGTACTTC
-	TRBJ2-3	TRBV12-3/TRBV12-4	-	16	CASSTRLKVEPDTQYF	TGTGCCAGCAGTACCCGACTGAAAGTTGAGCCAGATACGCAGTATTTT
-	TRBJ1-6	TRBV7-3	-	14	CASSLNGGASPLHF	TGTGCCAGCAGCTTAAACGGGGGCGCCTCACCCCTCCACTTT
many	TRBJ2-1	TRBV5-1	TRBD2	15	CASSLAPASGGLEFF	TGCGCCAGCAGCTTGGCCCCGGCTAGCGGGGGGCTCGAGTTCTTC
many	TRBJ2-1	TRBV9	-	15	CASSGGPRSYNEQFF	TGTGCCAGCAGCGGGGGACCCAGGAGCTACAATGAGCAGTTCTTC
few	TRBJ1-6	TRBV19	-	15	CASSIQVGDGSPLHF	TGTGCCAGTAGTATACAAGTCGGAGACGGTTCACCCCTCCACTTT
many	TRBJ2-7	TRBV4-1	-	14	CASSQARDFDEQYF	TGCGCCAGCAGCCAAGCGAGGGACTTCGACGAGCAGTACTTC
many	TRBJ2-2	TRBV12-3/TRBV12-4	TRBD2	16	CASRGLAGANTGELFF	TGTGCCAGCAGAGGACTAGCGGGCGCGAACACCGGGGAGCTGTTTTTT
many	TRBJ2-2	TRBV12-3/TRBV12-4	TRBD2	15	CASKTSGRSTGELFF	TGTGCCAGCAAGACCAGCGGGAGAAGTACCGGGGAGCTGTTTTTT
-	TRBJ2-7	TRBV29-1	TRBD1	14	CSVETGTETYEQYF	TGCAGCGTTGAGACCGGGACAGAAACCTACGAGCAGTACTTC
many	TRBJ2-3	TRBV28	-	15	CASSTPGPQTDTQYF	TGTGCCAGCAGTACCCCAGGACCTCAGACAGATACGCAGTATTTT
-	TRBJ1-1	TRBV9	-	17	CASSQRGGPSMNTEAFF	TGTGCCAGCAGCCAACGCGGGGGGCCCTCCATGAACACTGAAGCTTTCTTT
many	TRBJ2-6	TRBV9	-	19	CASSSQQGAGSTGANVLTF	TGTGCCAGCAGCTCTCAGCAAGGGGCGGGTAGCACTGGGGCCAACGTCCTGACTTTC
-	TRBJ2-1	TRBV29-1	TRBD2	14	CSVPIAGGYNEQFF	TGCAGCGTTCCGATAGCGGGAGGGTATAATGAGCAGTTCTTC
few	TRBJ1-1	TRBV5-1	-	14	CASSLGQMGTEAFF	TGCGCCAGCAGCTTGGGGCAAATGGGCACTGAAGCTTTCTTT
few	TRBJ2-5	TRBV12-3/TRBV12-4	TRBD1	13	CASSRDRGETQYF	TGTGCCAGCAGTCGGGACAGAGGAGAGACCCAGTACTTC
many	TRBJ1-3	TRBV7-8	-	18	CASSLAPRGGKAGNTIYF	TGTGCCAGCAGCTTAGCCCCTCGGGGGGGAAAGGCTGGAAACACCATATATTTT
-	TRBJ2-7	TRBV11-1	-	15	CASSRGGTSSYEQYF	TGTGCCAGCAGCCGAGGGGGAACTAGCTCCTACGAGCAGTACTTC
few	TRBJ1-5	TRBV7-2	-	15	CASRRDNSPNQPQHF	TGTGCCAGCAGAAGAGACAATTCCCCCAATCAGCCCCAGCATTTT
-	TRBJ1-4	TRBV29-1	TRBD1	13	CSGQGGTNEKLFF	TGCAGCGGACAGGGGGGAACTAATGAAAAACTGTTTTTT
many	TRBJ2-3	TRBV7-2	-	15	CASSLRLGETDTQYF	TGTGCCAGCAGCCTCAGGCTAGGGGAGACAGATACGCAGTATTTT
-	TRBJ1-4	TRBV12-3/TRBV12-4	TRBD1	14	CASTPTGAGEKLFF	TGTGCCAGCACCCCGACAGGGGCAGGGGAAAAACTGTTTTTT
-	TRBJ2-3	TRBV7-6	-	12	CASSQTGESQYF	TGTGCCAGCAGCCAGACAGGAGAGTCGCAGTATTTT
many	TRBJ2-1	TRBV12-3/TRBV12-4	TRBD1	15	CASSVGQGGYNEQFF	TGTGCCAGCAGTGTTGGACAGGGGGGTTACAATGAGCAGTTCTTC
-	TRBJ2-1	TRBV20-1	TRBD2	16	CSARDQRGASFNEQFF	TGCAGTGCTAGAGACCAGCGGGGGGCATCTTTTAATGAGCAGTTCTTC
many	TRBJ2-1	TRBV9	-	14	CASSVGTVSAEQFF	TGTGCCAGCAGCGTAGGGACAGTATCTGCTGAGCAGTTCTTC
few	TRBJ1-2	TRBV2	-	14	CASSPSRGNYGYTF	TGTGCCAGCAGCCCATCCAGGGGAAACTATGGCTACACCTTC
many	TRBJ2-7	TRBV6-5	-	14	CASSPGVAGYEQYF	TGTGCCAGCAGCCCGGGGGTAGCCGGTTACGAGCAGTACTTC
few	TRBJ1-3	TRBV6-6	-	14	CASSSPDTGNTIYF	TGTGCCAGCAGTTCCCCGGACACTGGAAACACCATATATTTT
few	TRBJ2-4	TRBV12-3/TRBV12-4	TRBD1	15	CASSWDRGPVMDQYF	TGTGCCAGCAGTTGGGACAGGGGACCCGTAATGGATCAGTACTTC
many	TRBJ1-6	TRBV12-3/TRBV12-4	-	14	CASTPGGGNSPLHF	TGTGCCAGCACTCCAGGCGGGGGCAATTCACCCCTCCACTTT
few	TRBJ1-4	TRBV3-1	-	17	CASSQDPRRATNEKLFF	TGTGCCAGCAGCCAAGATCCCAGGCGTGCAACTAATGAAAAACTGTTTTTT
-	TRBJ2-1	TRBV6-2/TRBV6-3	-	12	CASATNPNEQFF	TGTGCCTCGGCGACAAACCCCAATGAGCAGTTCTTC
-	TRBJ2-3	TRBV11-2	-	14	CASSPRTRTDTQYF	TGTGCCAGCAGCCCCAGGACGCGGACAGATACGCAGTATTTT
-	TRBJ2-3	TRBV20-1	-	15	CSARSIGRGTDTQYF	TGCAGTGCTAGGTCGATCGGCAGGGGTACAGATACGCAGTATTTT
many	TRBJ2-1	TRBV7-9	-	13	CASSLSLTNEQFF	TGTGCCAGCAGCTTAAGCCTAACGAATGAGCAGTTCTTC
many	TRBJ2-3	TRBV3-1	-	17	CASSHQLRDRLTDTQYF	TGTGCCAGCAGCCACCAACTCCGGGACCGGCTCACAGATACGCAGTATTTT